The 23 T cell receptor beta chains below all came from one sample that was sequenced in a study of T cell responses to AZD1222 COVID-19 vaccine. The repertoire was sequenced with immunoSEQ multiplex PCR; TCRdb's copy has only in-frame clones and lacks some. The table records about 270,000 clones, about 94% of them present only once. The sequencing used peripheral blood, collected 28 days after the second AZD1222 dose. The receptor source for this set is an adult who received the AZD1222 COVID-19 vaccine.

CDR3 nucleotides: TGTGCCAGCAGCCCCCCCGAGGGCTACGAGCAGTACTTC. Protein sequence: CASSPPEGYEQYF. The chain recombines TRBV7-2 with TRBJ2-7, with D possibly TRBD2 on 5 matching bases. Trimming cost V 5 bases and J 3 bases, with 11 bases left between them. Germline V CDR1 and CDR2: SGHTA, FQGNSA. The CDR3 length is 13 residues.

This chain connects TRBV6-5 to TRBJ1-6, with TRBD1 as a possible D gene (5 bases). Trimming cost V 8 bases and J 9 bases, with 14 bases left between them. Germline V CDR1 and CDR2: MNHEY, SVGAGI. This CDR3 is 13 amino acids long. This CDR3 reads CASGHGRASPLHF. The DNA for the CDR3 is TGTGCCAGCGGACATGGCAGGGCTTCACCCCTCCACTTT.

A single count supports this clone. The CDR3 coding sequence is TGCGCCAGCAGCTTGGAACGGCCACGGAGTGAAGCTTTCTTT. Protein product: CASSLERPRSEAFF. The chain employs TRBV5-1 and TRBJ1-1, with unresolved D. Germline V lookup: CDR1 SGHRS, CDR2 YFSETQ. There are 14 residues in the CDR3. V shed 0 bases and J shed 7 bases, with 13 bases lying between them.

The CDR3 loop reads CASSYSTGEYEQYF. In DNA form, the CDR3 reads TGTGCCAGCAGTTACTCGACGGGGGAATACGAGCAGTACTTC. This chain uses TRBV6-6 with TRBJ2-7, with D possibly matching TRBD2 (6 bases). V was shortened by 0 bases and J by 4 bases, with 10 bases between the two germline ends. Germline loops: CDR1 MNHNY, CDR2 SVGAGI (reference sequence). This CDR3 is 14 amino acids long.

The chain couples TRBV5-1 to TRBJ1-1, with D perhaps TRBD1 (5 bases). Trimming left V 7 bases short and J 5 bases short, with 9 bases between. CDR1 is SGHRS, CDR2 YFSETQ, per germline. The CDR3 length is 11 residues. Here the CDR3 reads CASRGGTEAFF. Here the CDR3 DNA reads TGCGCCAGCCGGGGCGGGACTGAAGCTTTCTTT.

The chain combines TRBV4-1 with TRBJ1-1; D gene ambiguous. V dropped 2 bases and J dropped 0 bases, with 16 bases sitting between them. Germline assignment: CDR1 MGHRA and CDR2 YSYEKL. This CDR3 region has 17 residues. As DNA, the CDR3 is TGCGCCAGCAGCCAATTCTCCCATGCTGCCCTGAACACTGAAGCTTTCTTT. Protein: CASSQFSHAALNTEAFF.

This clone was recorded only once. The J gene is TRBJ2-3, the V gene TRBV5-5; D unclear. V was clipped by 0 bases and J by 2 bases, with 7 bases between them. The germline CDR1 and CDR2 sequences are SGHKS and YYEKEE (reference sequence). The CDR3 has 14 amino acids. The CDR3 DNA is TGTGCCAGCAGCTTGGACAGCTTCACAGATACGCAGTATTTT. Residues: CASSLDSFTDTQYF.

V and J are TRBV18 and TRBJ2-2; no clear D gene. This CDR3 is built from 16 residues. Germline V gives CDR1 KGHSH, CDR2 LQKENI. The germline V and J ends were trimmed by 3 bases and 4 bases, with 15 bases remaining between them. Here the CDR3 reads CASSPGIGAFTGELFF. The CDR3 DNA is TGTGCCAGCTCACCGGGTATCGGAGCGTTCACCGGGGAGCTGTTTTTT. Full variable domain (rest looked up from reference TRBV18 and TRBJ2-2): NAGVMQNPRHLVRRRGQEARLRCSPMKGHSHVYWYRQLPEEGLKFMVYLQKENIIDESGMPKERFSAEFPKEGPSILRIQQVVRGDSAAYFCASSPGIGAFTGELFFGEGSRLTVL.

The chain links TRBV2 to TRBJ2-5; 7 bases align to TRBD2. Trimming removed 6 bases from V and 2 bases from J; junction bases left unmatched: 15. The CDR3 spans 17 residues. The germline gives CDR1 SNHLY, CDR2 FYNNEI. The CDR3 loop is CASRGSASGYSQETQYF. The CDR3 coding sequence is TGTGCCAGCAGGGGATCGGCTAGCGGATATTCTCAAGAGACCCAGTACTTC.

The J gene is TRBJ1-3, the V gene TRBV6-1; D remains ambiguous. Between the trimmed V and J ends, which lost 2 bases and 0 bases, there was a span of 8 bases. Germline CDR1 and CDR2: MNHNS and SASEGT. This CDR3 spans 15 amino acids. The CDR3 is CASSELRPSGNTIYF. As DNA, the CDR3 is TGTGCCAGCAGTGAACTGAGACCCTCTGGAAACACCATATATTTT.

The rearrangement uses TRBV29-1 and TRBJ1-1; D perhaps matches TRBD1 (6 bases). Trimming stripped 6 bases from V and 4 bases from J, with 15 bases between. Germline lookup yields CDR1 SQVTM and CDR2 ANQGSEA. This CDR3 region has 13 residues. This CDR3 reads CSVARGGGTEAFF. The CDR3 DNA is TGCAGCGTCGCAAGGGGGGGTGGCACTGAAGCTTTCTTT.

This clone was counted a single time. The chain combines TRBV28 with TRBJ2-2, with D maybe TRBD2 (5 bases). V was shortened by 3 bases and J by 2 bases, with 16 bases between the two germline ends. CDR1 is MDHEN and CDR2 is SYDVKM in the germline V gene. The CDR3 contains 17 residues. The CDR3 nucleotides are TGTGCCAGCAGTTTCTCTTGGAGGAGGCTCAACACCGGGGAGCTGTTTTTT. It yields the protein CASSFSWRRLNTGELFF.

The genes are TRBV5-1 and TRBJ2-3, with 9 positions matching TRBD2. This CDR3 spans 14 amino acids. With V trimmed by 0 bases and J by 6 bases, 2 bases remained unmatched. Germline lookup yields CDR1 SGHRS and CDR2 YFSETQ. The CDR3 DNA follows: TGCGCCAGCAGCTTGGAGCGGGGGGACGATACGCAGTATTTT. It specifies CASSLERGDDTQYF. Combining the CDR3 with reference TRBV5-1 and TRBJ2-3 gives the whole variable domain KAGVTQTPRYLIKTRGQQVTLSCSPISGHRSVSWYQQTPGQGLQFLFEYFSETQRNKGNFPGRFSGRQFSNSRSEMNVSTLELGDSALYLCASSLERGDDTQYFGPGTRLTVL.

The V call is TRBV5-1, the J call TRBJ2-7, with 9 bases that match TRBD1. Germline assignment: CDR1 SGHRS and CDR2 YFSETQ. V lost 2 bases to trimming and J lost 2 bases; unmatched junction nucleotides: 5. The CDR3 loop spans 15 amino acids. The CDR3 spells CASSLGGQGPYEQYF. The CDR3 nucleotides read TGCGCCAGCAGCTTAGGGGGACAGGGACCCTACGAGCAGTACTTC.

The chain couples TRBV6-2 or TRBV6-3 to TRBJ2-1; no firm D call. There are 11 residues in the CDR3. CDR1 is MNHEY and CDR2 is SVGEGT in the germline V gene. V lost 2 bases to trimming and J lost 8 bases, with 4 bases between them. The CDR3 DNA reads as TGTGCCAGCAGTTACGGGTATGAGCAGTTCTTC. It yields the protein CASSYGYEQFF.

This clone turned up a few times. The V and J genes are TRBV24-1 and TRBJ1-3; TRBD1 aligns across 8 bases. The CDR3 covers 15 residues. Per germline, CDR1 KGHDR and CDR2 SFDVKD. The V and J ends lost 4 bases and 4 bases, in that order; junction bases with no gene match: 5. CDR3 protein: CATSDSGGPGNTIYF. Written as DNA, the CDR3 is TGTGCCACCAGTGACTCAGGGGGCCCGGGAAACACCATATATTTT.

The chain combines TRBV10-3 with TRBJ2-1; no firm D call. There are 12 residues in the CDR3. V lost 4 bases to trimming and J lost 7 bases, with 8 bases between them. Germline V gene lookup returns CDR1 ENHRY and CDR2 SYGVKD. CDR3 coding DNA: TGTGCCATCAGTGGCTTGGGTAATGAGCAGTTCTTC. Translation: CAISGLGNEQFF.

This chain connects TRBV5-4 to TRBJ2-5; D remains ambiguous. The CDR3 runs to 14 residues. In germline, CDR1 is SGHNT, CDR2 YYREEE (reference sequence). V was shortened by 0 bases and J by 7 bases, with 13 bases between the two germline ends. The CDR3 loop reads CASSLDSPEGTQYF. The CDR3 nucleotides read TGTGCCAGCAGCTTGGACTCCCCTGAAGGGACCCAGTACTTC.

The chain's CDR3 is CASSLRGAGVQETQYF. The DNA for the CDR3 is TGTGCCAGCAGCCTCCGAGGAGCGGGGGTTCAAGAGACCCAGTACTTC. V is TRBV7-3 and J is TRBJ2-5; 8 bases align to TRBD2. V was pared by 5 bases and J by 2 bases, with 10 bases of the junction left unmatched. The CDR3 contains 16 residues. Germline values: CDR1 SGHTA, CDR2 FQGTGA.

This clone has just one count. The chain combines TRBV6-5 with TRBJ2-7; no firm D call. V lost 0 bases and J lost 2, with 11 bases in between. The germline gives CDR1 MNHEY, CDR2 SVGAGI. The CDR3 totals 15 residues. The CDR3 DNA sequence: TGTGCCAGCAGTTACTCGTCGGCGTACACCTACGAGCAGTACTTC. This sequence encodes CASSYSSAYTYEQYF.

This clone was seen a handful of times. The same CDR3 can be traced to other DNA sequences in this sample. The gene calls are TRBV19 and TRBJ2-2; TRBD1 aligns across 9 bases. The germline V gene encodes CDR1 LNHDA and CDR2 SQIVND (reference sequence). This CDR3 has 15 residues. V was clipped by 5 bases and J by 1 base; unmatched bases: 2. CDR3 DNA: TGTGCCAGTAGTTCGGGACAGGGGAACACCGGGGAGCTGTTTTTT. Amino acids: CASSSGQGNTGELFF.

This chain connects TRBV6-2 or TRBV6-3 to TRBJ1-1; D not certain. Trimming took off 3 bases at V and 6 bases at J, with 11 bases between the two ends. Germline values: CDR1 MNHEY, CDR2 SVGEGT. This CDR3 is built from 13 residues. DNA of the CDR3: TGTGCCAGCAGTTATTGGGCCTTCGCTGAAGCTTTCTTT. This sequence encodes CASSYWAFAEAFF.

The V gene is TRBV6-2 or TRBV6-3, the J gene TRBJ2-7; TRBD2 is a possible D gene (6 bases). CDR3 length: 12 residues. Germline CDR1 reads MNHEY; CDR2 reads SVGEGT. Trimming left V 4 bases short and J 7 bases short, with 11 bases between. Written as DNA, the CDR3 is TGTGCCAGCAGTTGGAGGGGTAAAGAGCAGTACTTC. This sequence encodes CASSWRGKEQYF.